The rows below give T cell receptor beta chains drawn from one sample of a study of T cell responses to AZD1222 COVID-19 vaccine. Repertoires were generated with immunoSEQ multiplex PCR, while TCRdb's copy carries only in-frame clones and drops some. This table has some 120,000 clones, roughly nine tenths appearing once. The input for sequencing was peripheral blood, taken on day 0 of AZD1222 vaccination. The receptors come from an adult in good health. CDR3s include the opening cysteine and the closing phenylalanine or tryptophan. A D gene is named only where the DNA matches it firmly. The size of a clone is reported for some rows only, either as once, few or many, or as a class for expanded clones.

CDR3 DNA: TGCGCCAGCAGCCAAGGGGCGATGAACACCGGGGAGCTGTTTTTT
CDR3 protein: CASSQGAMNTGELFF
clone size: .
J gene: TRBJ2-2
V gene: TRBV4-1
D gene: .

CDR3 DNA: TGTGCCAGCAGCTTGCTTAGCGGGCCAGCCACAGATACGCAGTATTTT
CDR3 protein: CASSLLSGPATDTQYF
clone size: .
J gene: TRBJ2-3
V gene: TRBV5-4
D gene: TRBD2

CDR3 DNA: TGTGCCGCCTCCCCCGGAGTGGAGACAGGGAGCACAGATACGCGGTATTTT
CDR3 protein: CAASPGVETGSTDTRYF
clone size: .
J gene: TRBJ2-3
V gene: TRBV10-3
D gene: TRBD1

CDR3 DNA: TGTGCCAGCAGACCCTTCGAGTGGGGGTGGGATACGCAGTATTTT
CDR3 protein: CASRPFEWGWDTQYF
clone size: .
J gene: TRBJ2-3
V gene: TRBV6-5
D gene: .

CDR3 DNA: TGCGCCAGCAGCCAAGATTATGCAGGTAGCAACTATGGCTACACCTTC
CDR3 protein: CASSQDYAGSNYGYTF
clone size: .
J gene: TRBJ1-2
V gene: TRBV4-3
D gene: .

CDR3 DNA: TGCGCCAGCAGCCAAGAATATCCGGGAACTGAAGCTTTCTTT
CDR3 protein: CASSQEYPGTEAFF
clone size: .
J gene: TRBJ1-1
V gene: TRBV4-3
D gene: .

CDR3 DNA: TGTGCCAGCAGGAATGACAGGGACTACGAGCAGTACTTC
CDR3 protein: CASRNDRDYEQYF
clone size: .
J gene: TRBJ2-7
V gene: TRBV12-3/TRBV12-4
D gene: TRBD1

CDR3 DNA: TGTGCCATCAGTGAGTCGTGGGAGTCAAGAAACACCATATATTTT
CDR3 protein: CAISESWESRNTIYF
clone size: once
J gene: TRBJ1-3
V gene: TRBV10-3
D gene: .

CDR3 DNA: TGTGCCAGCAGCTTAGCCACGGGGGACGGATATTCATATGGCTACACCTTC
CDR3 protein: CASSLATGDGYSYGYTF
clone size: .
J gene: TRBJ1-2
V gene: TRBV7-9
D gene: .

CDR3 DNA: TGTGCCAGCCACCGGACCTCAACCTACGAGCAGTACTTC
CDR3 protein: CASHRTSTYEQYF
clone size: once
J gene: TRBJ2-7
V gene: TRBV6-5
D gene: .

CDR3 DNA: TGTGCCAGCAGCTTATCTGTTCTGGGCACTGAAGCTTTCTTT
CDR3 protein: CASSLSVLGTEAFF
clone size: .
J gene: TRBJ1-1
V gene: TRBV11-2
D gene: .

CDR3 DNA: TGCGCCAGCAGACCGGGAGTCGAATACAATGAGCAGTTCTTC
CDR3 protein: CASRPGVEYNEQFF
clone size: .
J gene: TRBJ2-1
V gene: TRBV4-1
D gene: .

CDR3 DNA: TGTGCCAGCAGTGAGAGCCTAGCGGGACCCTACGAGCAGTACTTC
CDR3 protein: CASSESLAGPYEQYF
clone size: .
J gene: TRBJ2-7
V gene: TRBV6-1
D gene: TRBD2

CDR3 DNA: TGTGCCAGCAGTGAAATTCAAAGCTATAATTCACCCCTCCACTTT
CDR3 protein: CASSEIQSYNSPLHF
clone size: .
J gene: TRBJ1-6
V gene: TRBV6-1
D gene: .

CDR3 DNA: TGTGCCAGCAGCTTAGATCTGGACGAGCAGTACTTC
CDR3 protein: CASSLDLDEQYF
clone size: .
J gene: TRBJ2-7
V gene: TRBV11-2
D gene: .

CDR3 DNA: TGTGCCAGCAGCCAAACAGGGAGGAAGGATGAAAAACTGTTTTTT
CDR3 protein: CASSQTGRKDEKLFF
clone size: .
J gene: TRBJ1-4
V gene: TRBV11-2
D gene: .

CDR3 DNA: TGTGCCAGCAGCTTGCCCCGGGACTCCAACAAGCAGTACTTC
CDR3 protein: CASSLPRDSNKQYF
clone size: .
J gene: TRBJ2-7
V gene: TRBV13
D gene: .

CDR3 DNA: TGTGCCAGCAGCCAGACCGCTCTTCGATACAATGAGCAGTTCTTC
CDR3 protein: CASSQTALRYNEQFF
clone size: .
J gene: TRBJ2-1
V gene: TRBV7-7
D gene: .

CDR3 DNA: TGTGCCAGTAGTATAAGTACCGATCAGCCCCAGCATTTT
CDR3 protein: CASSISTDQPQHF
clone size: .
J gene: TRBJ1-5
V gene: TRBV19
D gene: .

CDR3 DNA: TGTGCCAGCAGTTTCCAAGGGGACGCTGGAAACACCATATATTTT
CDR3 protein: CASSFQGDAGNTIYF
clone size: .
J gene: TRBJ1-3
V gene: TRBV6-5
D gene: .

CDR3 DNA: TGTGCCAGCAGCGTAGCGACTAGCGGGGGGGAGTATGAGCAGTTCTTC
CDR3 protein: CASSVATSGGEYEQFF
clone size: once
J gene: TRBJ2-1
V gene: TRBV9
D gene: TRBD2

CDR3 DNA: TGTGCCAGCAGCCAAGCCCCAGATACGCAGTATTTT
CDR3 protein: CASSQAPDTQYF
clone size: .
J gene: TRBJ2-3
V gene: TRBV3-1/TRBV3-2
D gene: .

CDR3 DNA: TGTGCCAGTAGTGTTTACAGGGGGGGTAATGAAAAACTGTTTTTT
CDR3 protein: CASSVYRGGNEKLFF
clone size: once
J gene: TRBJ1-4
V gene: TRBV19
D gene: TRBD1

CDR3 DNA: TGTGCCAGCAGTTACGGCAGATGGGCAACTAATGAAAAACTGTTTTTT
CDR3 protein: CASSYGRWATNEKLFF
clone size: .
J gene: TRBJ1-4
V gene: TRBV6-5
D gene: .

CDR3 DNA: TGCGCCAGCAGCGGATCTAGCGGGAGCCTTCCCGGGGAGCTGTTTTTT
CDR3 protein: CASSGSSGSLPGELFF
clone size: .
J gene: TRBJ2-2
V gene: TRBV5-1
D gene: TRBD2

CDR3 DNA: TGCGCCAGCAGCTCTGGGGTAGCGGCAGTCAATGAGCAGTTCTTC
CDR3 protein: CASSSGVAAVNEQFF
clone size: few
J gene: TRBJ2-1
V gene: TRBV5-1
D gene: .

CDR3 DNA: TGTGCCAGCAGCTCCCCGGGAAGGGACGGTGGCTACACCTTC
CDR3 protein: CASSSPGRDGGYTF
clone size: .
J gene: TRBJ1-2
V gene: TRBV11-2
D gene: .

CDR3 DNA: TGTGCCAGCAGCCGTGCGGGAGGCCCCTACGAGCAGTACTTC
CDR3 protein: CASSRAGGPYEQYF
clone size: .
J gene: TRBJ2-7
V gene: TRBV3-1/TRBV3-2
D gene: TRBD2

CDR3 DNA: TGTGCCAGCAGCTTTCCCGGGGAGGGCTACGAGCAGTACTTC
CDR3 protein: CASSFPGEGYEQYF
clone size: .
J gene: TRBJ2-7
V gene: TRBV5-5
D gene: TRBD2

CDR3 DNA: TGTGCCAGCAGTTTAAGGGAACAAGAGACCCAGTACTTC
CDR3 protein: CASSLREQETQYF
clone size: .
J gene: TRBJ2-5
V gene: TRBV12-3/TRBV12-4
D gene: .

CDR3 DNA: TGTGCCAGTAGGGTCAGGGGGCTCGGATCACCCCTCCACTTT
CDR3 protein: CASRVRGLGSPLHF
clone size: .
J gene: TRBJ1-6
V gene: TRBV19
D gene: TRBD1

CDR3 DNA: TGTGCCACCAGTCATTACCCTGGGACCGGGGAGCTGTTTTTT
CDR3 protein: CATSHYPGTGELFF
clone size: .
J gene: TRBJ2-2
V gene: TRBV15
D gene: .

CDR3 DNA: TGCGCCAGCAGCCAAGATGGCTCCCGACAGTCCTACGAGCAGTACTTC
CDR3 protein: CASSQDGSRQSYEQYF
clone size: .
J gene: TRBJ2-7
V gene: TRBV4-1
D gene: .

CDR3 DNA: TGTGCCACCAGCAGAGATCGACTAGCGGGAAGACAGAGCTCCTACAATGAGCAGTTCTTC
CDR3 protein: CATSRDRLAGRQSSYNEQFF
clone size: .
J gene: TRBJ2-1
V gene: TRBV15
D gene: TRBD2

CDR3 DNA: TGTGCCAGTAGTATAGTCCCGGGACAGGGAGGTGAAAAACTGTTTTTT
CDR3 protein: CASSIVPGQGGEKLFF
clone size: .
J gene: TRBJ1-4
V gene: TRBV19
D gene: TRBD1

CDR3 DNA: TGTGCCAGCAGCGTAGAGGGACTAGCGAGAACAGATACGCAGTATTTT
CDR3 protein: CASSVEGLARTDTQYF
clone size: .
J gene: TRBJ2-3
V gene: TRBV9
D gene: TRBD2

CDR3 DNA: TGTGCCAGCAGTTTTTCCGCCGGGCGGACAATGGCTTTCTTT
CDR3 protein: CASSFSAGRTMAFF
clone size: .
J gene: TRBJ1-1
V gene: TRBV27
D gene: .

CDR3 DNA: TGTGCCAGCAGCTTGGGGTTGAGGGAGACCCAGTACTTC
CDR3 protein: CASSLGLRETQYF
clone size: .
J gene: TRBJ2-5
V gene: TRBV5-4
D gene: .

CDR3 DNA: TGTGCCAGCAGTTACTCGATACTAGCGGGAGGCTACGAGCAGTACTTC
CDR3 protein: CASSYSILAGGYEQYF
clone size: .
J gene: TRBJ2-7
V gene: TRBV6-5
D gene: TRBD2

CDR3 DNA: TGTGCCAGCACTCCCCGGGGTGTTGGGTATGGCTACACCTTC
CDR3 protein: CASTPRGVGYGYTF
clone size: .
J gene: TRBJ1-2
V gene: TRBV27
D gene: .

CDR3 DNA: TGTGCCAGCAGCCTACGGGACAGGAGGTTTCAGGTAAACACCATATATTTT
CDR3 protein: CASSLRDRRFQVNTIYF
clone size: .
J gene: TRBJ1-3
V gene: TRBV3-1/TRBV3-2
D gene: TRBD1

CDR3 DNA: TGTGCCAGCAGCTTAGTAGCGGGAGGGACCTACGAGCAGTACTTC
CDR3 protein: CASSLVAGGTYEQYF
clone size: few
J gene: TRBJ2-7
V gene: TRBV7-2
D gene: TRBD2

CDR3 DNA: TGTGCCAGCAGTTCCTCCCCCGACAGGGGACTCCTTTTT
CDR3 protein: CASSSSPDRGLLF
clone size: .
J gene: TRBJ2-3
V gene: TRBV6-5
D gene: TRBD1

CDR3 DNA: TGTGCCAGCAGTTCCGGGACAGGGACCTACAATGAGCAGTTCTTC
CDR3 protein: CASSSGTGTYNEQFF
clone size: .
J gene: TRBJ2-1
V gene: TRBV6-5
D gene: TRBD1

CDR3 DNA: TGCGCCAGCAGCGCACAATCATCGGAAGGAGAGACCCAGTACTTC
CDR3 protein: CASSAQSSEGETQYF
clone size: .
J gene: TRBJ2-5
V gene: TRBV5-1
D gene: .

CDR3 DNA: TGTGCCAGCAGCCAAGCGCGTTCGGAGCAGTACTTC
CDR3 protein: CASSQARSEQYF
clone size: .
J gene: TRBJ2-7
V gene: TRBV3-1/TRBV3-2
D gene: .

CDR3 DNA: TGTGCCAGCAGTTACCGGGACGCCACCTACAATGAGCAGTTCTTC
CDR3 protein: CASSYRDATYNEQFF
clone size: few
J gene: TRBJ2-1
V gene: TRBV6-5
D gene: .